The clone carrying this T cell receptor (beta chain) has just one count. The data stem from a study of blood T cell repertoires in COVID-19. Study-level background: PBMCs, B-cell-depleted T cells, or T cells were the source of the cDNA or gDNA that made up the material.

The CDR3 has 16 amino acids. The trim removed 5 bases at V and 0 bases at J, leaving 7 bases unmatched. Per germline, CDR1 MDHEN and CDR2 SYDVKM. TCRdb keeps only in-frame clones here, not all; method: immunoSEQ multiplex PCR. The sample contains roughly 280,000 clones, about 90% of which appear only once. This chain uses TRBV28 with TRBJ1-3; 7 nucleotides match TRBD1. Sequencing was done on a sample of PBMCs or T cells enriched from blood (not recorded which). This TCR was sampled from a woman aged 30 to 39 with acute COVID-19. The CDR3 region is CASSPGQESSGNTIYF. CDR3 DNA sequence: TGTGCCAGCAGTCCCGGACAGGAGAGCTCTGGAAACACCATATATTTT.